The T cell receptor (beta chain) described here comes from a study of cytomegalovirus exposure and HLA in healthy donors. The CDR3 extends over 16 amino acids. V lost 6 bases to trimming and J lost 1 base; unmatched junction nucleotides: 10. Germline values: CDR1 MNHNY, CDR2 SVGAGI (reference sequence). The PCR contained 60 Vbeta and 13 Jbeta primers. Sequenced by immunoSEQ multiplex PCR; TCRdb stores in-frame clones only, minus some. This sample has 150,000 to 200,000 clones, with 60% to 85% found just once. Sequenced material: PBMCs. This TCR was sampled from a female donor in good health and CMV-seronegative. This chain joins TRBV6-6 and TRBJ1-1, with 8 bases aligning to TRBD1. The CDR3 loop is CASSPNRDRRNTEAFF. The CDR3 coding sequence is TGTGCCAGCAGCCCGAACCGGGACAGGAGGAACACTGAAGCTTTCTTT.